This T cell receptor beta chain originates from a study of blood T cells in healthy people across ages. Overall study context: Capturing about one barcoded beta molecule per two T cells was achieved by template switching.

Then a second PCR, running about 6 to 12 cycles, was carried out with a sample-barcoded 5' primer and a J-beta primer mix. Every sample returned 3 million or more CDR3-containing paired-end reads. Via MiXCR, TCRdb re-called the 5' RACE reads, giving one row per CDR3 protein. The sample contains fewer than 1,200,000 distinct CDR3 sequences, approximately 25% of which appear only once. The CDR3 is 16 amino acids. Germline-derived CDR1 and CDR2 are LGHDT and YNNKEL (reference sequence). This same sample was also taken into another study, of T cells of mothers and their children.

The source of this sequence is a girl aged 2-9 years in good health. V and J are TRBV3-1 and TRBJ2-1; tentative D call: TRBD2 (6 bases). The J call may be incorrect, as the DNA end agrees better with TRBJ2-5. Sequenced material: blood. The CDR3 nucleotides read TGTGCCAGCAGCCACCCCTCGGCGCGGGAAATGGAGACCCAGTACTTC. This gives the protein CASSHPSAREMETQYF.